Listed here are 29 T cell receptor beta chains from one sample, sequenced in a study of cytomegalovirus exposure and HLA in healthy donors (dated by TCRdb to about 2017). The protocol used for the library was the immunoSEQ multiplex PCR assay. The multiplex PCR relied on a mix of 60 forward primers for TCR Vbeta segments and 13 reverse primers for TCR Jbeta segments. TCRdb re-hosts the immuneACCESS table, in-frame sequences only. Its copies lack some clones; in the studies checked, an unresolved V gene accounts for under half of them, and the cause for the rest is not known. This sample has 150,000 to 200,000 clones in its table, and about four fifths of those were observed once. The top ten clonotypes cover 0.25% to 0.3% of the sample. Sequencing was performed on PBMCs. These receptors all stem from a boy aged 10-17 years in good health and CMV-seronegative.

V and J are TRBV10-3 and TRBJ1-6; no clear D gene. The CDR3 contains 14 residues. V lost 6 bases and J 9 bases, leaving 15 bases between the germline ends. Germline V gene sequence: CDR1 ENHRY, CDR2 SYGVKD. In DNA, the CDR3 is TGTGCCATCAGGGCTAGGGAGGTGGGTTCACCCCTCCACTTT. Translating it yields CAIRAREVGSPLHF.

The CDR3 coding sequence is TGTGCCAGCAGTAAGCTGACAGGGGGGAACACTGAAGCTTTCTTT. Protein sequence: CASSKLTGGNTEAFF. The chain employs TRBV25-1 and TRBJ1-1; 9 nucleotides align to TRBD1. Trimming at V came to 5 bases and at J to 1 base, leaving 5 bases not matched to a gene. This CDR3 has 15 residues. The V gene's germline CDR1 is MGHDK and CDR2 SYGVNS.

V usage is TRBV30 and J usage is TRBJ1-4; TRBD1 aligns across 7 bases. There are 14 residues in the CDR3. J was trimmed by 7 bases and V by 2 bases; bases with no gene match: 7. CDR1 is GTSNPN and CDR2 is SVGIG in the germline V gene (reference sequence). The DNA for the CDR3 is TGTGCCTGGAGTCATCCCCGGGACAGTGAAAAACTGTTTTTT. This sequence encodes CAWSHPRDSEKLFF.

For the CDR3, the DNA is TGTGCCAGCAGCAAATCGGGGAGCTACACCGGGGAGCTGTTTTTT. Its protein product is CASSKSGSYTGELFF. This chain links TRBV25-1 with TRBJ2-2; maybe TRBD2 (5 bases). Germline values: CDR1 MGHDK, CDR2 SYGVNS. V lost 6 bases and J lost 3, with 14 bases in between. This CDR3 contains 15 residues.

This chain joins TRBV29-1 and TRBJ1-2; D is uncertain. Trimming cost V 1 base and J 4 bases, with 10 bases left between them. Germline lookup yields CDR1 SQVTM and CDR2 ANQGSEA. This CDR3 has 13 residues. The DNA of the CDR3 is TGCAGCGTTGAAGGCGGGAAATCCTATGGCTACACCTTC. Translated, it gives CSVEGGKSYGYTF.

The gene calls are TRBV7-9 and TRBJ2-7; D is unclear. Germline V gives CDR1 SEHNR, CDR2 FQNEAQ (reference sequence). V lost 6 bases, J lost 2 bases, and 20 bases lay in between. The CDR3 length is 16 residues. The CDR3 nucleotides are TGTGCCAGCAGTTCGAGAGTAGCCCCTAATACCTACGAGCAGTACTTC. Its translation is CASSSRVAPNTYEQYF.

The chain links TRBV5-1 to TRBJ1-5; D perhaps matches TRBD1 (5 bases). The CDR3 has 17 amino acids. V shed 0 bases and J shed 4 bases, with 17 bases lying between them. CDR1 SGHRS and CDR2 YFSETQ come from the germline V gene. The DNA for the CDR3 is TGCGCCAGCAGCTTGGGGGTTGGGGCAAAGGGGAATCAGCCCCAGCATTTT. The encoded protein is CASSLGVGAKGNQPQHF.

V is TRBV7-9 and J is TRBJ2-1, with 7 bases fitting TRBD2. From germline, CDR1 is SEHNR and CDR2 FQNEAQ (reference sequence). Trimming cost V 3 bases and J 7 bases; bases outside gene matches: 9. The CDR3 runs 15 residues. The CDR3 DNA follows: TGTGCCAGCAGCTTCCGGAAACGGGGGGTTAATGAGCAGTTCTTC. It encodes CASSFRKRGVNEQFF.

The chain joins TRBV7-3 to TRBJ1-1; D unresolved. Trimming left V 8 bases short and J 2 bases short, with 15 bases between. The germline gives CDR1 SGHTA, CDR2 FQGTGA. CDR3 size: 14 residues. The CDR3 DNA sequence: TGTGCCAGCGGAGGGTCCGTTATAAACACTGAAGCTTTCTTT. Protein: CASGGSVINTEAFF.

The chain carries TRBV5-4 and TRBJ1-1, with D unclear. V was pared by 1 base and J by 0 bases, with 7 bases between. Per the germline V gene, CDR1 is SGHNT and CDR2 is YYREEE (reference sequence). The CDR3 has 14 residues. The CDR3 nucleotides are TGTGCCAGCAGCTTGTGGCGGTTGAACACTGAAGCTTTCTTT. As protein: CASSLWRLNTEAFF.

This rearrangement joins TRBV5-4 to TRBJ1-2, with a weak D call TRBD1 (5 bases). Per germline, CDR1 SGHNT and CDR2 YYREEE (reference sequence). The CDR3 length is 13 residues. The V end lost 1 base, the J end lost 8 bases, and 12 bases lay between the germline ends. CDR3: CASSLRIGGGYTF. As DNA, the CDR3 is TGTGCCAGCAGCTTGAGAATCGGGGGAGGCTACACCTTC.

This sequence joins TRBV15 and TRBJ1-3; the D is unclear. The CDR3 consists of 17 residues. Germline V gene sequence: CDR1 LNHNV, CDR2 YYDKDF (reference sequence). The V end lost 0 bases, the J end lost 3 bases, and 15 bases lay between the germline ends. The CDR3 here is CATSRDRSGNFGNTIYF. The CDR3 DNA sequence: TGTGCCACCAGCAGAGATCGATCGGGGAACTTTGGAAACACCATATATTTT.

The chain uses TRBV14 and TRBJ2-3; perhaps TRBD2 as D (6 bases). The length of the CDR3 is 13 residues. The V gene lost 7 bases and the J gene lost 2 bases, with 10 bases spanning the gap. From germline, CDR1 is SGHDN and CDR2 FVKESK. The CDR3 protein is CASTQRATDTQYF. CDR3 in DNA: TGTGCCAGCACACAGCGGGCCACAGATACGCAGTATTTT.

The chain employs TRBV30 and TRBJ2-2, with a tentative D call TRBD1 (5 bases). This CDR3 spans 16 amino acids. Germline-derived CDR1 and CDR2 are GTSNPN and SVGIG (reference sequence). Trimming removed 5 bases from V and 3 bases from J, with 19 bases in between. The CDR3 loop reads CAWDQGMDGYTGELFF. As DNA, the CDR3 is TGTGCCTGGGATCAGGGAATGGATGGGTACACCGGGGAGCTGTTTTTT.

CDR3 nucleotides: TGTGCCAGCAGTTCAGGGACTCTTGAAGCTTTCTTT. This sequence encodes CASSSGTLEAFF. The chain links TRBV6-6 to TRBJ1-1, with D possibly matching TRBD1 (5 bases). CDR1 MNHNY and CDR2 SVGAGI come from the germline V gene (reference sequence). The CDR3 runs 12 residues. The V and J ends lost 4 bases and 7 bases respectively, with 10 bases between them.

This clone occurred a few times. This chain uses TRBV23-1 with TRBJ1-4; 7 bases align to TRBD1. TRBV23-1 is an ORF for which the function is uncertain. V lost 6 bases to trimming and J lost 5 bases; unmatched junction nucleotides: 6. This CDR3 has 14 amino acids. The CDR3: CASSRRGTNEKLFF. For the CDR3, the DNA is TGCGCCAGCAGCCGCAGGGGGACGAATGAAAAACTGTTTTTT.

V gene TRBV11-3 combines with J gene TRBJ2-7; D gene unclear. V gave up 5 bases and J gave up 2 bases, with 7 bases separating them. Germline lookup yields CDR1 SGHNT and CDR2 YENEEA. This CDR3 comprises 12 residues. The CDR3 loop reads CASSRGPYEQYF. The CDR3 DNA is TGTGCCAGCAGCCGAGGTCCCTACGAGCAGTACTTC.

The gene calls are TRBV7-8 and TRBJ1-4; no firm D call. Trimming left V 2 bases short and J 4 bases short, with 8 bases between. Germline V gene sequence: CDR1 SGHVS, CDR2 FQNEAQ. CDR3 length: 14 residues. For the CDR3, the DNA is TGTGCCAGCAGCTTAAGTCGGTTTAATGAAAAACTGTTTTTT. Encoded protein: CASSLSRFNEKLFF.

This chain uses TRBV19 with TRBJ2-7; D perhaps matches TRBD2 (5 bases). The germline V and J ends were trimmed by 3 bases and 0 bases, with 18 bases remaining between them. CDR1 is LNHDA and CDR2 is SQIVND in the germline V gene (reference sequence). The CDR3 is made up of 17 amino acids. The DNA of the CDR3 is TGTGCCAGTAGTATCTCTGAGGGCAGCGCAGACTCCTACGAGCAGTACTTC. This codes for CASSISEGSADSYEQYF.

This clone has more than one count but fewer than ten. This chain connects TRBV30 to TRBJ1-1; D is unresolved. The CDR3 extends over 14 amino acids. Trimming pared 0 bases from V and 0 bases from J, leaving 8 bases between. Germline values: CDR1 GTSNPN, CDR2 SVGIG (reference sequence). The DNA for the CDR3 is TGTGCCTGGAGTGTATCGGCGGTGAACACTGAAGCTTTCTTT. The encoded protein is CAWSVSAVNTEAFF.

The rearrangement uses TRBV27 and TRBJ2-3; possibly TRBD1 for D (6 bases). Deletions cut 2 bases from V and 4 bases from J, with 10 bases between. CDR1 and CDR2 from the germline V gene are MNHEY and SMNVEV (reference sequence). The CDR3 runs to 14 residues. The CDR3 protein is CASSLTGWPDTQYF. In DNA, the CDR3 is TGTGCCAGCAGTTTAACAGGGTGGCCAGATACGCAGTATTTT.

The CDR3 spells CASRASGGETQYF. In DNA form, the CDR3 reads TGTGCCAGCAGGGCTAGCGGGGGTGAGACCCAGTACTTC. This sequence joins TRBV25-1 and TRBJ2-5; 10 bases line up with TRBD2. The CDR3 length is 13 residues. CDR1 MGHDK and CDR2 SYGVNS come from the germline V gene. Unmatched junction bases numbered 3, after V lost 6 bases and J lost 5 bases.

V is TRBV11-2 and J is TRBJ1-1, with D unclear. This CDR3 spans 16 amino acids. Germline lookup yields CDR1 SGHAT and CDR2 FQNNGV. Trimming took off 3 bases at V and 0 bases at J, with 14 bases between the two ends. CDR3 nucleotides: TGTGCCAGCAGCTTGGTCCCTCGGGATATGAACACTGAAGCTTTCTTT. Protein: CASSLVPRDMNTEAFF.

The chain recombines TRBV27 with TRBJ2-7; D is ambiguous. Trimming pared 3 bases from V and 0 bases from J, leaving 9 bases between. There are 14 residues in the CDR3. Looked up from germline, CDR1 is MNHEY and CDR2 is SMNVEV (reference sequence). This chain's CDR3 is CASSFYTSSYEQYF. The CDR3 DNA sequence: TGTGCCAGCAGTTTCTATACGAGCTCCTACGAGCAGTACTTC.

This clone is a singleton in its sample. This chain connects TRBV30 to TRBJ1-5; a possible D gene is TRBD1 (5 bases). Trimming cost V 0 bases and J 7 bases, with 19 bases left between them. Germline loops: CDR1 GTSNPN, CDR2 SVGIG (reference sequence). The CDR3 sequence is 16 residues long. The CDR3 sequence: CAWSVWLPSGGQPQHF. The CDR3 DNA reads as TGTGCCTGGAGTGTTTGGTTGCCGAGCGGGGGACAGCCCCAGCATTTT.

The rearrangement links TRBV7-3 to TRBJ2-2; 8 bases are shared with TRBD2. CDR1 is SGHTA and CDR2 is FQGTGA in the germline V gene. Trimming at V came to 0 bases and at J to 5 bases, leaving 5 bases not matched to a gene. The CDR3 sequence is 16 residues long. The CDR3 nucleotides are TGTGCCAGCAGCTTAACGAGCGGGAGTAGTACCGGGGAGCTGTTTTTT. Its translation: CASSLTSGSSTGELFF.

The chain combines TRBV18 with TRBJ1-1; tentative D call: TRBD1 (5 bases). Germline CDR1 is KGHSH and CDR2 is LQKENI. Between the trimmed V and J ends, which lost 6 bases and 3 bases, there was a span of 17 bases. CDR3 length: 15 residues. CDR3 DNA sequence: TGTGCCAGCTCGCGAGGACACGCTGCGGACACTGAAGCTTTCTTT. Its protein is CASSRGHAADTEAFF. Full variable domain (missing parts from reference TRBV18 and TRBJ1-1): NAGVMQNPRHLVRRRGQEARLRCSPMKGHSHVYWYRQLPEEGLKFMVYLQKENIIDESGMPKERFSAEFPKEGPSILRIQQVVRGDSAAYFCASSRGHAADTEAFFGQGTRLTVV.

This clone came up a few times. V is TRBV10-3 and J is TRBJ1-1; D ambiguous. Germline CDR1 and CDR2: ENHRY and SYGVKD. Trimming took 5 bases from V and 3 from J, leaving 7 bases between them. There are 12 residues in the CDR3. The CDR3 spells CAISQRDTEAFF. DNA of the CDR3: TGTGCCATCAGTCAGCGGGACACTGAAGCTTTCTTT.

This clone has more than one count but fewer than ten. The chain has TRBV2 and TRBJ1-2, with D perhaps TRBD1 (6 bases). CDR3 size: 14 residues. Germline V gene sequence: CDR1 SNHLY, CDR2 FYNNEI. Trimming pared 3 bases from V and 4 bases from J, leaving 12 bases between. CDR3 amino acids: CASSDGRRGYGYTF. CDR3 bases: TGTGCCAGCAGTGACGGGCGCAGGGGCTATGGCTACACCTTC.